This T cell receptor (beta chain) appears in the sequencing data of a study of cytomegalovirus exposure and HLA in healthy donors. The PCR made use of 60 Vbeta and 13 Jbeta primers. Methods used by the authors: Unique TCR beta chains numbered approximately 76 million in a later analysis, with about 11 million shared. Method: immunoSEQ multiplex PCR; TCRdb's copy keeps in-frame clones and lacks some. V, J and clone size are taken as reported in that table, and D and trimming were inferred from the DNA itself. The sample's table shows 100,000 or so clones. Input material: PBMCs. This receptor was obtained from a woman aged 30 to 39 in good health and CMV-seronegative.

DNA for the CDR3: TGTGCCAGCACTAGCGGGGGCTTAGAGCAGTTCTTC. This codes for CASTSGGLEQFF. The V and J genes are TRBV6-5 and TRBJ2-1; 10 bases line up with TRBD2. CDR3 length: 12 residues. Germline CDR1 and CDR2: MNHEY and SVGAGI. V shed 7 bases, J shed 10 bases, and the junction held 4 bases outside the gene matches.